This T cell receptor beta chain was found in a study of beta chain features in type 1 diabetes. On this clone itself: As yet, its antigen is unknown.

CDR1 and CDR2 from the germline V gene are MDHEN and SYDVKM. CDR3 length: 11 amino acids. The ends lost 6 bases at V and 14 bases at J; junction bases unmatched: 7. As every portion of the isolated RNA was reverse transcribed, the sequencing read expressed TCRB transcripts. Millions of reads were obtained on average from naive, central memory and regulatory T cell samples. Generated by immunoSEQ multiplex PCR, the TCRdb table keeps only in-frame clones and is missing some. The sample consists of about 150,000 clones, about 8.1% of them appearing once. Study findings and constraints: For type 1 diabetes patients, VDJ junctions showed fewer insertions and more deletions.

CD4+ cells of the naive, central memory, regulatory and stem cell-like memory types were sorted via CD45RO/CCR7/CD25/CD127/CD95/CD27. Sorting produced populations that all topped 98% purity. This receptor was taken from a man aged 18 to 29 in good health. V gene TRBV28 combines with J gene TRBJ2-1; TRBD1 matches 7 bases. Material: central memory CD4+ T cells from blood. CDR3 nucleotides: TGTGCCAGCAGACTGGACAGGTACAAGTTCTTC. It translates to CASRLDRYKFF.